The sequence of this T cell receptor beta chain was determined in a study of blood T cell repertoires in COVID-19. About the research overall: Samples taken during acute and convalescent COVID-19 were collected in the United States, Italy and Spain. T cells, B-cell-depleted T cells, or PBMCs supplied cDNA or gDNA.

Germline CDR1 and CDR2: MNHEY and SMNVEV (reference sequence). V was clipped by 7 bases and J by 6 bases; unmatched bases: 11. The CDR3 totals 15 residues. In the authors' methods: Amplification of reference gene primers was used by the study to estimate nucleated cell counts. Profiling relied on immunoSEQ multiplex PCR, and the TCRdb table lists in-frame clones only, not all of them. V and J calls and clone size come straight from that table; D and trimming were deduced from the DNA. The profile shows 310,000 or so clones, around 87% of them singletons. This clone occurred once. The genes are TRBV27 and TRBJ2-3, with 9 bases aligning to TRBD2. The receptor's source is a young woman who had recovered from COVID-19. Sequencing was performed on peripheral blood. CDR3 region: CASKLAGAFYDTQYF. The CDR3 nucleotides are TGTGCCAGCAAGTTAGCGGGAGCCTTTTACGATACGCAGTATTTT.